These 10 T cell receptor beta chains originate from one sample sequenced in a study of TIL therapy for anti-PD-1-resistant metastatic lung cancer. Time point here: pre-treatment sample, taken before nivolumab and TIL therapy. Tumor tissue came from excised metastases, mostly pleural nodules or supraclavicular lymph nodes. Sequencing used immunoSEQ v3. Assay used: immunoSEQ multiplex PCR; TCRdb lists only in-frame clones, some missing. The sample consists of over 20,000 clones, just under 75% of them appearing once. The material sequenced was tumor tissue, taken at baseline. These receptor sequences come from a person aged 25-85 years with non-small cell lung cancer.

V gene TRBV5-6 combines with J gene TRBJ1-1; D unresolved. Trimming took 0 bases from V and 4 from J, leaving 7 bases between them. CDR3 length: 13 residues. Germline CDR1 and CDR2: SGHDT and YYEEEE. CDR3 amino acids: CASSLGAGTEAFF. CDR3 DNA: TGTGCCAGCAGCTTGGGGGCCGGCACTGAAGCTTTCTTT.

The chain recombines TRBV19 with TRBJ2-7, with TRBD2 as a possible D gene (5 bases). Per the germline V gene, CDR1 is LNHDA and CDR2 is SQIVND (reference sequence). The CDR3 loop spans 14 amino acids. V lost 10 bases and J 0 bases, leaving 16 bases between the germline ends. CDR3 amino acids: CATKSGKSSYEQYF. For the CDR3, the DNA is TGTGCCACAAAGTCGGGGAAAAGCTCCTACGAGCAGTACTTC.

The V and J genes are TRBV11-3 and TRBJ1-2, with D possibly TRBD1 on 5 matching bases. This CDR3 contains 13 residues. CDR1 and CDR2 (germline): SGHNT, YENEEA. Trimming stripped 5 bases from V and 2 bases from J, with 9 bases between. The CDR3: CASSPQGNYGYTF. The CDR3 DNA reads TGTGCCAGCAGCCCGCAGGGAAACTATGGCTACACCTTC.

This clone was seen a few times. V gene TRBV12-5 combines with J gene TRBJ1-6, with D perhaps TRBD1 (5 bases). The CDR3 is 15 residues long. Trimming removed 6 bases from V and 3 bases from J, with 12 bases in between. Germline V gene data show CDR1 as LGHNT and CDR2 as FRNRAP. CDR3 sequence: CASGGAGDYNSPLHF. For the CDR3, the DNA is TGTGCTAGTGGAGGGGCAGGTGACTATAATTCACCCCTCCACTTT.

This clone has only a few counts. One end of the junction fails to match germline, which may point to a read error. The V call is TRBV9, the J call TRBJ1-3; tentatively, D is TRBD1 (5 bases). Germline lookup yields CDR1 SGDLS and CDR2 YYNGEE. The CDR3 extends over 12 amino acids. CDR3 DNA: TGTGCCAGCAGCCCGGGGGAGGGCCTAAGTCATTTT. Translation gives CASSPGEGLSHF.

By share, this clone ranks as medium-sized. In DNA, the CDR3 is TGTGCCAGAAGGGACAGGGGGCCCTATGGCTACACCTTC. The encoded protein is CARRDRGPYGYTF. The V gene is TRBV2, the J gene TRBJ1-2; 12 positions agree with TRBD1. This CDR3 comprises 13 residues. The trim removed 9 bases at V and 4 bases at J, leaving 3 bases unmatched. The germline V gene has CDR1 SNHLY and CDR2 FYNNEI.

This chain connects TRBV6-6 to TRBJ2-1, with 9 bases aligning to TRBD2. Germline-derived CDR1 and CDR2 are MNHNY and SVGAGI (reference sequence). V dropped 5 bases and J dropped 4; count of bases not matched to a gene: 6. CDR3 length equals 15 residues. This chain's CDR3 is CASSRVSGGYNEQFF. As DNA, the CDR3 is TGTGCCAGCAGTAGGGTCAGCGGGGGGTACAATGAGCAGTTCTTC.

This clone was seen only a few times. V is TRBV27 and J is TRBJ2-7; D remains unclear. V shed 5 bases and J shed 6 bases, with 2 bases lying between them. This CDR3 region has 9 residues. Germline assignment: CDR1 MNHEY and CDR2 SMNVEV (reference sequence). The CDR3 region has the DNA TGTGCCAGCAGTCGCGAGCAGTACTTC. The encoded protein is CASSREQYF.

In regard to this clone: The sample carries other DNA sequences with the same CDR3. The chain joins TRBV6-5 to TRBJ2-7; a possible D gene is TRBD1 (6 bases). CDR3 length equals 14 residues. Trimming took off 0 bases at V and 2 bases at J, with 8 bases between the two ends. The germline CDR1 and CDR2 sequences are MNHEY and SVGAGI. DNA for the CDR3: TGTGCCAGCAGTTACTCCGGGACAACCTACGAGCAGTACTTC. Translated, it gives CASSYSGTTYEQYF.

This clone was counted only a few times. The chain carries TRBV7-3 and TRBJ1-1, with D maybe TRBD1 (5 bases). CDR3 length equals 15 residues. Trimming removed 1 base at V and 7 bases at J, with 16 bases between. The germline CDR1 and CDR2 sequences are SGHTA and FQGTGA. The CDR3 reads CASSLNSGAAVEAFF. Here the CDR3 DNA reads TGTGCCAGCAGCTTAAATTCCGGGGCCGCGGTTGAAGCTTTCTTT. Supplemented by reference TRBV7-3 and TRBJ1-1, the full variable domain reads GAGVSQTPSNKVTEKGKYVELRCDPISGHTALYWYRQSLGQGPEFLIYFQGTGAADDSGLPNDRFFAVRPEGSVSTLKIQRTERGDSAVYLCASSLNSGAAVEAFFGQGTRLTVV.